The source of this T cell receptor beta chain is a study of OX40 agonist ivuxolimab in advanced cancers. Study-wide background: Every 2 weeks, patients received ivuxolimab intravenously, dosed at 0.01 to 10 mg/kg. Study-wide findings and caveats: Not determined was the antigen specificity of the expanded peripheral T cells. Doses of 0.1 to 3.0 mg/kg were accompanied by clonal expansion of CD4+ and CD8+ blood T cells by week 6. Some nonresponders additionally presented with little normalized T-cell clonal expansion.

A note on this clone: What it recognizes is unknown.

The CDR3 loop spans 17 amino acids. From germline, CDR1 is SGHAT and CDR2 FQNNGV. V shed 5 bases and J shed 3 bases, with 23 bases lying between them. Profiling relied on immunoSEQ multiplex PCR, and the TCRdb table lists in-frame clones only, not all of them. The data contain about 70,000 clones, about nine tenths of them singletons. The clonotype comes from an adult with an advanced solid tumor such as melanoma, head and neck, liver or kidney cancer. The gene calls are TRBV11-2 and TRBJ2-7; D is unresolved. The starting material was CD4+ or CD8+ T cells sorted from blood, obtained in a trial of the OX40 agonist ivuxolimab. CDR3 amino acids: CASSPLKPPGNFYEQYF. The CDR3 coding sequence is TGTGCCAGCAGCCCCCTGAAACCCCCAGGAAACTTCTACGAGCAGTACTTC.